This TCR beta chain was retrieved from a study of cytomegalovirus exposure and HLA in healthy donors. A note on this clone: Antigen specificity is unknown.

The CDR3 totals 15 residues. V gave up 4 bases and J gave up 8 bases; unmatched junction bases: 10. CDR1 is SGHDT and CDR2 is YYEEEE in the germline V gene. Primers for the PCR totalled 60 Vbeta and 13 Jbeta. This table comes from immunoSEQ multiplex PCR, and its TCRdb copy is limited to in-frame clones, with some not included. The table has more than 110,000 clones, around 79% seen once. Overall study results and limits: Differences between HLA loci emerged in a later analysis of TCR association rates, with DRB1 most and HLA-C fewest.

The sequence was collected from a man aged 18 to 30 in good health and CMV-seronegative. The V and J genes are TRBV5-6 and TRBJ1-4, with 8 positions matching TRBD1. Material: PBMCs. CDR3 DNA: TGTGCCAGCAGCCCCCGCGGGGCAGGGGGCGAAAAACTGTTTTTT. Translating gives CASSPRGAGGEKLFF. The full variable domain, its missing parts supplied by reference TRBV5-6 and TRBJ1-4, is DAGVTQSPTHLIKTRGQQVTLRCSPKSGHDTVSWYQQALGQGPQFIFQYYEEEERQRGNFPDRFSGHQFPNYSSELNVNALLLGDSALYLCASSPRGAGGEKLFFGSGTQLSVL.